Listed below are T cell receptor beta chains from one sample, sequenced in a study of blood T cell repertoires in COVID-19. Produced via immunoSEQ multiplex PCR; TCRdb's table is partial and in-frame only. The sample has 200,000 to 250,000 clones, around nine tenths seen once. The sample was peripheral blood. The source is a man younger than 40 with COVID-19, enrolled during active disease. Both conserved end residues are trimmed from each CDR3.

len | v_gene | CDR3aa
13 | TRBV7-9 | ASSLEPASRELLF
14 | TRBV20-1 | SASLTSGGPYNEQF
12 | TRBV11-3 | ASSFWGDTGELF
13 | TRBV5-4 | ASSRGQGGESPLH
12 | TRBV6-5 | ASSYSQGYTEAF
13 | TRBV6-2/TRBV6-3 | ASSQVGQVSYEQY
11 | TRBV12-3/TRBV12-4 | ASGSTGRYGYT
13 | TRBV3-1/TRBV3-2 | ASSQGGVAGNEQF
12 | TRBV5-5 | ASSRDSLQETQY
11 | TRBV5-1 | ASSLLSFYEQY
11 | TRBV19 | ASSIALNQPQH
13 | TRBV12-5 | ASGSSDSLNTEAF
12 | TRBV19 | ASSIPDRGFGYT
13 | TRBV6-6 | ASSYSNPGTYEQY
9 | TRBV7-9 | ASSRNYGYT
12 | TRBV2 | ASSVRTLNTEAF
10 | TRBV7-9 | ATTGQVYGYT
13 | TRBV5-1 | ASSPDRGGNSPLH
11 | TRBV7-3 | ASSSGRGTEAF
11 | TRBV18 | ASSRRQATEAF
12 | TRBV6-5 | ASSPRGGNQPQH
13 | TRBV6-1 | ASSDPGGRTDTQY
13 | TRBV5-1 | ASSSGGLVIDTQY
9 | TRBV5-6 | ASSNPSGYT
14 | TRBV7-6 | ASSLDPAENQETQY
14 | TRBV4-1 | ASSQDVASGYYGYT
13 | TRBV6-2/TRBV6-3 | ASSIPGLAGETQY
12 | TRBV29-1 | SVSSGQGNYGYT
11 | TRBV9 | ASDREGTDTQY
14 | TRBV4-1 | ASSQVGAGGLNEQF
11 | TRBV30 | AWSEGQGSGYT
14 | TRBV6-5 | ASSYSSGQGNSPLH
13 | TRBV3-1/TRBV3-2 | ASSPEDATNEKLF
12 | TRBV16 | ASSLHGGNTEAF
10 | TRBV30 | AWQGLRTEAF
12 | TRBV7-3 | ASSLGPGGNEAF
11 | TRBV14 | ASSQVTVSPLH
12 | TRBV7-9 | ASSLLTGGDGYT
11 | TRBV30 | AWSVAGSYGYT
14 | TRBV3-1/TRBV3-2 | ASSHSGTGGVYIQY
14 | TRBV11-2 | ASSLAGGVGTGELF
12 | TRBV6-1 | ASSEVWGGEKLF
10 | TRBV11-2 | ASSLQLAEQF
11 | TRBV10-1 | ASSEKGAPEQF
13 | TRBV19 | ASSINNRCSYEQY
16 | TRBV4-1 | ASSQTGTGGRNTGELF